One sample yielded the 4 T cell receptor beta chains listed below, sequenced in a study of CD8 T cells in ankylosing spondylitis. TCRdb reanalysed the 5' RACE reads using MiXCR and keeps one entry per CDR3 protein. The sample shows 250,000 or so distinct CDR3 sequences, over 15% of them seen only once. Source material: blood, either unsorted or a sorted T cell fraction (not recorded which). Receptors originate from a male donor with ankylosing spondylitis or in good health (not recorded which).

This clonotype was recorded at least ten times. The genes are TRBV4-2 and TRBJ2-3, with a possible D match to TRBD2 (7 bases). This CDR3 spans 15 amino acids. Germline V CDR1 and CDR2: LGHNA, YNFKEQ. Trimming pared 1 base from V and 5 bases from J, leaving 13 bases between. For the CDR3, the DNA is TGTGCCAGCAGCCAAGGAGGGGGGGCTGGAGATACGCAGTATTTT. Translating it yields CASSQGGGAGDTQYF.

This clonotype showed up just a few times. The gene calls are TRBV12-3 or TRBV12-4 and TRBJ1-4; weak D call: TRBD1 (5 bases). Trimming cost V 8 bases and J 8 bases, with 21 bases left between them. The CDR3 length is 15 residues. The CDR3: CASPLGGEWGEKLFF. DNA for the CDR3: TGTGCCAGCCCCCTGGGTGGGGAGTGGGGCGAAAAACTGTTTTTT.

This clonotype was seen a few times. CDR3 sequence reads: CASSLYRGTSGMTDTQYF. The DNA of the CDR3 is TGTGCCAGCAGCTTGTACCGTGGGACTAGCGGGATGACAGATACGCAGTATTTT. This chain uses TRBV6-1 with TRBJ2-3, with 13 positions matching TRBD2. The CDR3 totals 18 residues. Germline CDR1 MNHNS, CDR2 SASEGT. The J segment lost 3 bases and the V segment lost 6 bases, leaving 12 bases of the junction unmatched.

This clonotype was counted between two and nine times. This chain connects TRBV12-3 or TRBV12-4 to TRBJ1-5; no definite D call. V was shortened by 3 bases and J by 9 bases, with 21 bases between the two germline ends. This CDR3 is built from 16 residues. In nucleotides, the CDR3 is TGTGCCAGCAGTTTTCGTCCGGACGGGGTCTTAGGGCCCCAGCATTTT. Amino acids: CASSFRPDGVLGPQHF.